The 30 T cell receptor beta chains below come from one sample, sequenced in a study of blood T cell repertoires in COVID-19. TCRdb keeps only in-frame clones here, not all; method: immunoSEQ multiplex PCR. The table has about 500,000 clones, around nine tenths seen once. Sequences were obtained from peripheral blood. The receptors derive from a woman in her forties or fifties with COVID-19, enrolled during active disease.

This clone has only one observation. The chain is built from TRBV28 and TRBJ2-6; tentatively, D is TRBD1 (6 bases). Germline V gene lookup returns CDR1 MDHEN and CDR2 SYDVKM. Deletions cut 1 base from V and 2 bases from J, with 15 bases between. The CDR3 sequence is 18 residues long. The CDR3 sequence is CASSLSLLAGAGANVLTF. The CDR3 DNA is TGTGCCAGCAGTTTATCGTTACTGGCAGGGGCTGGGGCCAACGTCCTGACTTTC.

V gene TRBV9 combines with J gene TRBJ1-3; 8 bases agree with TRBD1. Germline loops: CDR1 SGDLS, CDR2 YYNGEE. The CDR3 consists of 15 residues. With 2 bases clipped from V and 2 bases from J, the junction kept 3 bases outside the gene matches. The CDR3 region has the DNA TGTGCCAGCAGCGTCCAGGGGGCCCCTGGAAACACCATATATTTT. Residues: CASSVQGAPGNTIYF.

The rearrangement links TRBV9 to TRBJ2-7; D may be TRBD2 (6 bases). V was shortened by 3 bases and J by 7 bases, with 14 bases between the two germline ends. CDR1 SGDLS and CDR2 YYNGEE come from the germline V gene. The CDR3 contains 13 residues. CDR3 in amino acids: CASSATPGREQYF. The CDR3 nucleotides read TGTGCCAGCAGCGCCACCCCGGGGAGGGAGCAGTACTTC.

The chain links TRBV6-5 to TRBJ2-1; D is ambiguous. The CDR3 runs 14 residues. The V gene lost 7 bases and the J gene lost 4 bases, with 14 bases spanning the gap. The germline V gene encodes CDR1 MNHEY and CDR2 SVGAGI. CDR3 nucleotides: TGTGCCAGCACCGGGTCGACGAATTACAATGAGCAGTTCTTC. Amino acids: CASTGSTNYNEQFF.

The J gene is TRBJ1-3, the V gene TRBV5-1, with D unclear. CDR1 and CDR2 from the germline V gene are SGHRS and YFSETQ. The CDR3 spans 14 residues. V was pared by 4 bases and J by 0 bases, with 8 bases between. The CDR3 DNA follows: TGCGCCAGCAGCATCAGTTACTCTGGAAACACCATATATTTT. This sequence encodes CASSISYSGNTIYF. The full variable domain, rest sourced from reference TRBV5-1 and TRBJ1-3, is KAGVTQTPRYLIKTRGQQVTLSCSPISGHRSVSWYQQTPGQGLQFLFEYFSETQRNKGNFPGRFSGRQFSNSRSEMNVSTLELGDSALYLCASSISYSGNTIYFGEGSWLTVV.

This sequence joins TRBV6-4 and TRBJ2-1; perhaps TRBD1 as D (6 bases). Germline V lookup: CDR1 MRHNA, CDR2 SNTAGT. Trimming stripped 4 bases from V and 3 bases from J, with 7 bases between. The CDR3 length is 13 residues. The CDR3 protein is CASSGQVYNEQFF. The CDR3 DNA is TGTGCCAGCAGTGGACAGGTCTACAATGAGCAGTTCTTC.

A note on this clone: Germline is not matched at one junction end, which may reflect a read error. The chain is built from TRBV9 and TRBJ2-7; TRBD2 aligns across 9 bases. Germline-derived CDR1 and CDR2 are SGDLS and YYNGEE. This CDR3 comprises 14 residues. This CDR3 reads CASSRGGASHEQYF. The CDR3 coding sequence is TGTGCCAGCAGCCGCGGGGGGGCCTCCCACGAGCAGTACTTC.

The gene calls are TRBV9 and TRBJ1-2; D ambiguous. Germline values: CDR1 SGDLS, CDR2 YYNGEE. V lost 2 bases to trimming and J lost 8 bases, with 10 bases between them. The CDR3 spans 12 residues. In nucleotides, the CDR3 is TGTGCCAGCAGCGTGGAGGGTAGGGGCTACACCTTC. This translates into CASSVEGRGYTF.

The chain couples TRBV2 to TRBJ1-1; 7 bases map to TRBD1. Looked up from germline, CDR1 is SNHLY and CDR2 is FYNNEI. V shed 5 bases, J shed 4 bases, and the junction held 10 bases outside the gene matches. This CDR3 is 15 amino acids long. The CDR3 loop reads CASSPRTGSGTEAFF. In nucleotides, the CDR3 is TGTGCCAGCAGTCCGCGGACAGGTTCGGGCACTGAAGCTTTCTTT.

Only a few counts were recorded for this clone. The chain carries TRBV27 and TRBJ1-4; no reliable D call. Trimming cost V 6 bases and J 0 bases, with 8 bases left between them. Germline V gene sequence: CDR1 MNHEY, CDR2 SMNVEV (reference sequence). This CDR3 region has 14 residues. The CDR3 is CASRRVATNEKLFF. CDR3 bases: TGTGCCAGCAGACGCGTTGCAACTAATGAAAAACTGTTTTTT.

The CDR3 is CASSGTVQQETQYF. The DNA for the CDR3 is TGTGCCAGCTCGGGGACAGTCCAACAAGAGACCCAGTACTTC. The chain is built from TRBV6-5 and TRBJ2-5, with 7 bases matching TRBD1. The V and J ends lost 8 bases and 2 bases, in that order; junction bases with no gene match: 8. Germline assignment: CDR1 MNHEY and CDR2 SVGAGI. This CDR3 spans 14 amino acids.

The rearrangement uses TRBV5-1 and TRBJ2-4; 9 positions agree with TRBD1. The CDR3 extends over 17 amino acids. CDR1 is SGHRS and CDR2 is YFSETQ in the germline V gene. V lost 4 bases and J lost 4; bases outside the gene matches: 12. The CDR3 DNA reads TGCGCCAGCAGCGCCTTATCCGGGACAGGGAAGAAAAACATTCAGTACTTC. This translates into CASSALSGTGKKNIQYF.

This chain uses TRBV5-1 with TRBJ1-1; D gene ambiguous. V lost 0 bases, J lost 3 bases, and 6 bases lay in between. This CDR3 contains 13 residues. Germline values: CDR1 SGHRS, CDR2 YFSETQ. CDR3 nucleotide sequence: TGCGCCAGCAGCTTGGCCCCCGACACTGAAGCTTTCTTT. Translation: CASSLAPDTEAFF.

The V call is TRBV6-1, the J call TRBJ1-3, with unresolved D. This CDR3 contains 14 residues. Germline CDR1 is MNHNS and CDR2 is SASEGT. With 0 bases removed from V and 4 bases from J, the gap between germline ends came to 7 bases. Written as DNA, the CDR3 is TGTGCCAGCAGTGAAGCTGCCGGGGGAAACACCATATATTTT. Translated, it gives CASSEAAGGNTIYF.

The chain links TRBV6-5 to TRBJ2-1; TRBD2 aligns across 7 bases. The CDR3 consists of 13 residues. V dropped 7 bases and J dropped 10; count of bases not matched to a gene: 10. Germline CDR1 and CDR2: MNHEY and SVGAGI. The CDR3 coding sequence is TGTGCCAGCACCTTAATGGGGGGGGAGGAGCAGTTCTTC. It specifies CASTLMGGEEQFF.

The chain recombines TRBV10-3 with TRBJ1-2, with TRBD1 matching over 9 bases. The V and J ends lost 4 bases and 4 bases, in that order; junction bases with no gene match: 13. Germline V CDR1 and CDR2: ENHRY, SYGVKD. This CDR3 spans 17 amino acids. In nucleotides, the CDR3 is TGTGCCATCAGTGGGACAGGGAACAGGGGGCAAAGCTATGGCTACACCTTC. Its translation is CAISGTGNRGQSYGYTF.

This rearrangement joins TRBV24-1 to TRBJ2-3; the match to TRBD1 covers 8 bases. This CDR3 is built from 14 residues. Germline CDR1 and CDR2: KGHDR and SFDVKD. The trim removed 6 bases at V and 8 bases at J, leaving 9 bases unmatched. This CDR3 is CATSPDRGIGTQYF. DNA of the CDR3: TGTGCCACCAGTCCCGACAGGGGTATCGGTACGCAGTATTTT.

To note about this clone: This same CDR3 is encoded by further DNA sequences in the sample. The V gene is TRBV5-4, the J gene TRBJ2-7, with D perhaps TRBD1 (5 bases). Germline loops: CDR1 SGHNT, CDR2 YYREEE (reference sequence). The V end lost 0 bases, the J end lost 5 bases, and 9 bases lay between the germline ends. The CDR3 runs to 13 residues. This CDR3 reads CASSLDRGHEQYF. CDR3 coding DNA: TGTGCCAGCAGCTTGGATAGGGGCCACGAGCAGTACTTC.

The count of this clone is one. The chain couples TRBV11-2 to TRBJ1-1; possible D gene TRBD1, 5 bases. The CDR3 extends over 13 amino acids. Trimming stripped 5 bases from V and 4 bases from J, with 11 bases between. Germline V CDR1 and CDR2: SGHAT, FQNNGV. CDR3 in amino acids: CASSPGGGTEAFF. In DNA form, the CDR3 reads TGTGCCAGCAGCCCCGGGGGGGGCACTGAAGCTTTCTTT. Full variable domain (rest looked up from reference TRBV11-2 and TRBJ1-1): EAGVAQSPRYKIIEKRQSVAFWCNPISGHATLYWYQQILGQGPKLLIQFQNNGVVDDSQLPKDRFSAERLKGVDSTLKIQPAKLEDSAVYLCASSPGGGTEAFFGQGTRLTVV.

The chain combines TRBV27 with TRBJ2-1, with 10 bases fitting TRBD1. CDR1 MNHEY and CDR2 SMNVEV come from the germline V gene (reference sequence). The CDR3 runs 15 residues. Trimming took 5 bases from V and 8 from J; bases not matched to a gene: 9. The CDR3 loop is CASSKVRQGADEQFF. CDR3 nucleotide sequence: TGTGCCAGCAGTAAAGTGAGACAGGGGGCCGATGAGCAGTTCTTC.

The rearrangement links TRBV6-5 to TRBJ1-4; 9 nucleotides match TRBD1. Trimming at V came to 7 bases and at J to 6 bases, leaving 6 bases not matched to a gene. The CDR3 is 14 residues long. Germline V lookup: CDR1 MNHEY, CDR2 SVGAGI. In nucleotides, the CDR3 is TGTGCCAGCACTCCCGGGACAGGGTATGAAAAACTGTTTTTT. Its protein product is CASTPGTGYEKLFF.

The rearrangement joins TRBV28 to TRBJ2-7; no clear D. Looked up from germline, CDR1 is MDHEN and CDR2 is SYDVKM. The CDR3 has 14 residues. V lost 2 bases and J 2 bases, leaving 10 bases between the germline ends. The CDR3 DNA sequence: TGTGCCAGCAGTTTACTCGGCGGAACCTACGAGCAGTACTTC. Translating it yields CASSLLGGTYEQYF.

This chain connects TRBV28 to TRBJ1-2, with TRBD1 identical over 7 bases. This CDR3 has 14 residues. Germline assignment: CDR1 MDHEN and CDR2 SYDVKM. Unmatched junction bases numbered 8, after V lost 6 bases and J lost 4 bases. CDR3 in amino acids: CASRPQGELYGYTF. Here the CDR3 DNA reads TGTGCCAGCAGGCCCCAGGGGGAACTCTATGGCTACACCTTC.

The chain couples TRBV5-1 to TRBJ2-2; D is ambiguous. The germline V gene has CDR1 SGHRS and CDR2 YFSETQ. Trimming left V 0 bases short and J 3 bases short, with 6 bases between. The CDR3 covers 14 residues. CDR3 DNA sequence: TGCGCCAGCAGCTTGGGGCCAGACACCGGGGAGCTGTTTTTT. Translated: CASSLGPDTGELFF.

The chain couples TRBV28 to TRBJ1-4; weak D call: TRBD1 (5 bases). The V end was cut by 6 bases, the J end by 5 bases, with 13 bases between. Germline V CDR1 and CDR2: MDHEN, SYDVKM. The CDR3 is 14 residues long. The CDR3: CASRETGGNEKLFF. CDR3 in DNA: TGTGCCAGCAGAGAAACAGGTGGCAATGAAAAACTGTTTTTT.

The DNA of the CDR3 is TGTGCCAGCAGCCAAGGGGGACCGGGACTAGCAGTCAATGAGCAGTTCTTC. This codes for CASSQGGPGLAVNEQFF. The chain has TRBV7-3 and TRBJ2-1, with 9 bases identical to TRBD2. V lost 5 bases to trimming and J lost 6 bases; unmatched junction nucleotides: 14. CDR1 is SGHTA and CDR2 is FQGTGA in the germline V gene. This CDR3 is 17 amino acids long.

About this clone: Within the sample, other DNA sequences also encode this same CDR3. This rearrangement joins TRBV6-1 to TRBJ1-5; 10 bases are shared with TRBD1. The germline gives CDR1 MNHNS, CDR2 SASEGT. The CDR3 covers 14 residues. V lost 3 bases to trimming and J lost 6 bases; unmatched junction nucleotides: 2. CDR3 bases: TGTGCCAGCAGTGACGGGACAGGGGTTCAGCCCCAGCATTTT. Protein: CASSDGTGVQPQHF.

The chain is built from TRBV10-3 and TRBJ2-6; 7 bases fit TRBD1. Germline values: CDR1 ENHRY, CDR2 SYGVKD. Trimming took 0 bases from V and 0 from J; bases not matched to a gene: 8. The CDR3 covers 19 residues. CDR3 sequence: CAISESVDRATSGANVLTF. CDR3 bases: TGTGCCATCAGTGAGTCTGTAGACAGGGCGACCTCTGGGGCCAACGTCCTGACTTTC.

V gene TRBV28 combines with J gene TRBJ1-4; 7 bases are a match to TRBD1. The CDR3 contains 18 residues. The J segment lost 4 bases and the V segment lost 3 bases, leaving 14 bases of the junction unmatched. Per the germline V gene, CDR1 is MDHEN and CDR2 is SYDVKM. The chain's CDR3 is CASSFSALGQMINEKLFF. The CDR3 DNA follows: TGTGCCAGCAGTTTTTCGGCCCTGGGACAGATGATTAATGAAAAACTGTTTTTT.

This clone turned up a few times. The CDR3: CASSYVVSGGFTGELFF. CDR3 nucleotides: TGTGCCAGCAGCTACGTAGTGAGCGGGGGATTCACCGGGGAGCTGTTTTTT. The J gene is TRBJ2-2, the V gene TRBV11-2; 8 bases match TRBD2. The CDR3 has 17 residues. Germline values: CDR1 SGHAT, CDR2 FQNNGV. V lost 4 bases to trimming and J lost 4 bases; unmatched junction nucleotides: 11.